This T cell receptor beta chain was recorded in a study of beta chain features in type 1 diabetes. About the research overall: Sorted cell examination encompassed 85 million to 130 million cells across all samples. Study findings and constraints: Moderately but significantly shorter TCRB CDR3s were found in Type 1 diabetes patients in all four CD4+ subsets. A cDNA-based sequencing approach could over-represent cells with high TCR expression.

Averaging around 110 mL, one heparinised blood draw came from each individual donor. CD4+ naive, central memory, regulatory and stem cell-like memory subsets were isolated by sorting on CD45RO/CCR7/CD25/CD127/CD95/CD27. The germline gives CDR1 SGHNT, CDR2 YYREEE (reference sequence). This CDR3 contains 14 residues. V shed 1 base and J 10 bases; nucleotides not matched to a gene: 6. This clone was picked up a small number of times. Its antigen is undetermined. All of the isolated RNA was reverse transcribed, so expressed TCRB transcripts were sequenced. Produced via immunoSEQ multiplex PCR; TCRdb's table is partial and in-frame only. There are around 260,000 clones in the sample; 20% to 25% occur only once, and around 0.013% lies in the top ten.

This sequence was found in a woman aged 25 to 45 with type 1 diabetes. Sequenced material: naive CD4+ T cells from blood. The chain carries TRBV5-4 and TRBJ2-1; 9 bases match TRBD2. CDR3 DNA: TGTGCCAGCAGCTTGAGTAGCGGGAGTGACGAGCAGTTCTTC. Its protein product is CASSLSSGSDEQFF.